This T cell receptor beta chain was recovered during a study of T cells in Graves' hyperthyroidism and ophthalmopathy. Overall study context: Staff took peripheral blood when the initial diagnosis was made, before any treatment began.

There are 14 residues in the CDR3. Germline CDR1 SEHNR, CDR2 FQNEAQ (reference sequence). V was clipped by 7 bases and J by 8 bases, with 20 bases between them. Aged 18 to 65, the patients had hyperthyroidism that was newly diagnosed and had lasted under 2 months. On the basis of clinical symptoms, serum thyroxine and TRAb, thyroid ultrasound and orbital computed tomography, diagnoses were made. Amplified TCR beta CDR3 regions derived from RNA transcripts. First-round RT-PCR targeting the TCR CDR3 was performed with the HTBI primer set. Using its own MiXCR run on the multiplex PCR reads, TCRdb lists one record per CDR3 protein. Of a few hundred thousand distinct CDR3 sequences listed, more than 12% are singletons. This clonotype has ten or more counts.

Sample: blood. This chain connects TRBV7-9 to TRBJ1-1; D is undetermined. The TCR originated in a woman between 40 and 55 years old with Graves' hyperthyroidism that later progressed to Graves' ophthalmopathy. The CDR3 DNA follows: TGTGCCAGCATCCCCACCAATGGGGATACAGAAGCTTTCTTT. It is translated as CASIPTNGDTEAFF.